A selection of T cell receptor beta chains follows, all from one sample in a study of control samples from healthy donors and cancer patients. The repertoire was sequenced with immunoSEQ multiplex PCR; TCRdb's copy has only in-frame clones and lacks some. The table has 100,000 or so clones, 83% seen once. Sequencing input: blood. The receptor set was obtained from a woman aged 45-59 years in good health. The CDR3 runs from the conserved cysteine through the conserved F or W. D genes are given only for firm matches. Not all rows give a size; the values are once, few, many and, for expanded clones, a class.

TRBD1,TRBJ1-1,TRBV7-6,NA,CASSSRLGQLEKMNTEAFF,TGTGCCAGCAGCTCTCGATTGGGACAGCTAGAGAAGATGAACACTGAAGCTTTCTTT
TRBD1,TRBJ1-2,TRBV12-5,once,CASGVGTGGVSGYTF,TGTGCTAGTGGTGTCGGGACAGGGGGCGTATCTGGCTACACCTTC
NA,TRBJ1-1,TRBV19,once,CASSLQGMNTEAFF,TGTGCCAGTAGTCTTCAGGGTATGAACACTGAAGCTTTCTTT
TRBD2,TRBJ2-7,TRBV15,NA,CATSSPGTSDSYEQYF,TGTGCCACCAGCAGTCCTGGGACTAGCGACTCCTACGAGCAGTACTTC
NA,TRBJ1-4,TRBV4-1,NA,CASSQEAGSANEKLFF,TGCGCCAGCAGCCAAGAGGCGGGCTCGGCTAATGAAAAACTGTTTTTT
TRBD1,TRBJ2-6,TRBV27,NA,CASSLSETGTGANVLTF,TGTGCCAGCAGTTTATCGGAGACAGGGACCGGGGCCAACGTCCTGACTTTC
NA,TRBJ1-6,TRBV9,NA,CASSVGNLANSPLHF,TGTGCCAGCAGCGTCGGGAACTTAGCCAATTCACCCCTCCACTTT
TRBD1,TRBJ2-5,TRBV28,NA,CASSLGDRGQETQYF,TGTGCCAGCAGTTTAGGGGACAGGGGCCAAGAGACCCAGTACTTC
NA,TRBJ2-2,TRBV14,NA,CASSQLSAGSNTGELFF,TGTGCCAGCAGCCAATTATCGGCGGGAAGTAACACCGGGGAGCTGTTTTTT
TRBD1,TRBJ2-7,TRBV29-1,NA,CSARDSRYEQYF,TGCAGCGCGAGGGACAGCCGCTACGAGCAGTACTTC
TRBD2,TRBJ2-1,TRBV3-1/TRBV3-2,few,CASSQGGRLAGLDNEQFF,TGTGCCAGCAGCCAAGGGGGGAGGCTAGCGGGACTCGACAATGAGCAGTTCTTC
TRBD1,TRBJ2-1,TRBV10-1,NA,CASSLGPTGDNEQFF,TGCGCCAGCAGCCTAGGGCCGACAGGGGATAATGAGCAGTTCTTC
TRBD2,TRBJ2-3,TRBV6-4,NA,CASSETSGGTDTQYF,TGTGCCAGCAGTGAAACTAGCGGGGGCACAGATACGCAGTATTTT
NA,TRBJ2-3,TRBV2,NA,CASSPGFSADTQYF,TGTGCCAGCAGTCCAGGGTTTTCGGCAGATACGCAGTATTTT
NA,TRBJ1-4,TRBV4-3,NA,CASSQDVEGFVSNEKLFF,TGCGCCAGCAGCCAAGATGTGGAGGGATTCGTTTCTAATGAAAAACTGTTTTTT
NA,TRBJ2-5,TRBV5-5,once,CASGEIGGNQETQYF,TGTGCCAGCGGCGAGATTGGGGGAAACCAAGAGACCCAGTACTTC
NA,TRBJ1-1,TRBV29-1,NA,CSVDQGEAFF,TGCAGCGTTGATCAGGGGGAAGCTTTCTTT
NA,TRBJ1-5,TRBV5-1,once,CASSLGPDSNQPQHF,TGCGCCAGCAGCTTGGGTCCTGATAGCAATCAGCCCCAGCATTTT
NA,TRBJ1-5,TRBV19,NA,CASSIGVVGNQPQHF,TGTGCCAGTAGTATTGGGGTGGTCGGCAATCAGCCCCAGCATTTT
NA,TRBJ1-1,TRBV11-2,few,CASSQDRSGTEAFF,TGTGCCAGCAGTCAAGACAGGTCGGGCACTGAAGCTTTCTTT
TRBD2,TRBJ2-3,TRBV9,once,CASSPTGLAGGPASNTQYF,TGTGCCAGCAGCCCCACGGGACTAGCGGGGGGGCCCGCATCGAATACGCAGTATTTT
NA,TRBJ2-7,TRBV3-1/TRBV3-2,NA,CASSQDRYSYEQYF,TGTGCCAGCAGCCAAGATCGGTATTCCTACGAGCAGTACTTC
TRBD1,TRBJ1-4,TRBV7-2,NA,CASSFAGQFNEKLFF,TGTGCCAGCAGCTTCGCGGGACAGTTTAATGAAAAACTGTTTTTT
TRBD2,TRBJ2-5,TRBV6-4,NA,CASSLGTSSQETQYF,TGTGCCAGCAGCCTTGGGACTAGCTCCCAAGAGACCCAGTACTTC
NA,TRBJ2-3,TRBV7-9,NA,CASRPLADTQYF,TGTGCCAGCAGACCCTTAGCAGATACGCAGTATTTT
NA,TRBJ2-2,TRBV7-9,once,CASSLETGELFF,TGTGCCAGCAGCTTAGAGACCGGGGAGCTGTTTTTT
NA,TRBJ1-2,TRBV5-4,NA,CASSPTLTNYGYTF,TGTGCCAGCAGTCCGACGCTCACTAACTATGGCTACACCTTC
TRBD1,TRBJ2-5,TRBV2,NA,CASSVAAGGGPETQYF,TGTGCCAGCAGTGTGGCGGCAGGGGGCGGCCCAGAGACCCAGTACTTC
TRBD2,TRBJ2-7,TRBV5-6,NA,CASTLFSGRGYEQYF,TGTGCCAGCACCTTGTTTAGCGGGAGAGGTTACGAGCAGTACTTC
TRBD1,TRBJ2-5,TRBV5-8,NA,CASSPSDRAPETQYF,TGTGCCAGCAGCCCCTCCGACAGGGCCCCGGAGACCCAGTACTTC
NA,TRBJ1-1,TRBV30,NA,CAWLPPGENTEAFF,TGTGCCTGGCTCCCCCCAGGGGAGAACACTGAAGCTTTCTTT
NA,TRBJ1-1,TRBV10-3,NA,CAISQRRRDTEAFF,TGTGCCATCAGTCAGCGGAGACGGGACACTGAAGCTTTCTTT
NA,TRBJ2-3,TRBV11-1,NA,CASSSPVADRTDTQYF,TGTGCCAGCAGCTCCCCAGTAGCGGATCGCACAGATACGCAGTATTTT
NA,TRBJ1-6,TRBV25-1,NA,CASSEIRGTNSPLHF,TGTGCCAGCAGTGAAATCAGGGGAACCAATTCACCCCTCCACTTT
TRBD1,TRBJ1-5,TRBV3-1/TRBV3-2,NA,CASSQAGTGSLAQHF,TGTGCCAGCAGCCAAGCCGGGACAGGGTCATTGGCCCAGCATTTT
TRBD1,TRBJ1-1,TRBV6-5,NA,CASGDSYLTEAFF,TGTGCCAGCGGGGACAGCTATCTCACTGAAGCTTTCTTT
TRBD2,TRBJ2-1,TRBV11-2,NA,CASSPLAGGQGNEQFF,TGTGCCAGCAGCCCTTTGGCGGGGGGTCAGGGGAATGAGCAGTTCTTC
TRBD1,TRBJ1-2,TRBV19,NA,CASSMATGARYGYTF,TGTGCCAGTAGTATGGCGACAGGGGCCAGGTACGGCTACACCTTC
TRBD1,TRBJ1-2,TRBV7-8,few,CASSIGTGNYGYTF,TGTGCCAGCAGCATTGGGACAGGGAACTATGGCTACACCTTC
TRBD1,TRBJ2-7,TRBV16,NA,CASSDRDGEQYF,TGTGCCAGCAGCGACAGGGATGGCGAGCAGTACTTC
TRBD2,TRBJ2-7,TRBV2,once,CASSGYSGGLSYEQYF,TGTGCCAGCAGTGGGTATAGCGGGGGGCTTTCCTACGAGCAGTACTTC
NA,TRBJ1-4,TRBV2,NA,CASSVGVANEKLFF,TGTGCCAGCAGTGTTGGGGTAGCTAATGAAAAACTGTTTTTT
TRBD1,TRBJ1-4,TRBV15,NA,CATSGRTGLEKLFF,TGTGCCACCAGTGGACGGACAGGGCTTGAAAAACTGTTTTTT
NA,TRBJ1-4,TRBV28,NA,CASSLQGRSNEKLFF,TGTGCCAGCAGTTTGCAGGGACGGAGTAATGAAAAACTGTTTTTT
TRBD1,TRBJ2-3,TRBV28,NA,CASSPAKTGAADTQYF,TGTGCCAGCAGCCCCGCCAAGACAGGGGCAGCAGATACGCAGTATTTT
NA,TRBJ2-7,TRBV5-1,once,CASSLWQGGEQYF,TGCGCCAGCAGCTTATGGCAGGGGGGAGAGCAGTACTTC
NA,TRBJ2-1,TRBV6-5,NA,CASSRTGSNEQFF,TGTGCCAGCAGCCGTACAGGGTCCAATGAGCAGTTCTTC
TRBD1,TRBJ2-3,TRBV10-2,NA,CASTARQGGTDTQYF,TGCGCCAGCACCGCCCGACAGGGCGGCACAGATACGCAGTATTTT
NA,TRBJ1-6,TRBV27,NA,CASSLQTGSGSYNSPLHF,TGTGCCAGCAGTTTACAGACAGGCTCCGGGTCCTATAATTCACCCCTCCACTTT
NA,TRBJ2-4,TRBV10-3,NA,CAISEGRNIQYF,TGTGCCATCAGTGAGGGCAGAAACATTCAGTACTTC